The clone carrying this T cell receptor (beta chain) was detected only a few times. Its antigen is as yet unknown. Arm-PCR of CDR3 regions with iRepertoire HTBI primers generated TCR beta libraries. Each CDR3 protein is one row after TCRdb ran MiXCR on the multiplex PCR reads. The data hold roughly 400,000 distinct CDR3 sequences, with about 15% observed a single time. The data stem from a study of regulatory T cells in long-lasting Graves disease. Study-level results: Persistent Graves' patients showed less TCR diversity than newly diagnosed patients showed.

Time point specified: newly diagnosed GD, antithyroid drugs for less than 3 months. With RNA extracted from PBMCs as input, the TCR library was made. CDR1 is MNHNS, CDR2 SASEGT, per germline. The CDR3 loop spans 14 amino acids. V was trimmed by 1 base and J by 2 bases, leaving 6 bases between them. This sample was also put to use in a study of T cells in Graves' hyperthyroidism and ophthalmopathy.

Here the sequenced sample was peripheral blood mononuclear cells (PBMCs), taken at new diagnosis, from a patient treated with antithyroid drugs. The chain combines TRBV6-1 with TRBJ1-5; a weak D match, TRBD1 (5 bases). This clonotype was sampled from a woman aged 40 to 50 with Graves disease. CDR3 amino acids: CASSEEGRNQPQHF. The CDR3 DNA reads as TGTGCCAGCAGTGAAGAGGGGCGCAATCAGCCCCAGCATTTT.